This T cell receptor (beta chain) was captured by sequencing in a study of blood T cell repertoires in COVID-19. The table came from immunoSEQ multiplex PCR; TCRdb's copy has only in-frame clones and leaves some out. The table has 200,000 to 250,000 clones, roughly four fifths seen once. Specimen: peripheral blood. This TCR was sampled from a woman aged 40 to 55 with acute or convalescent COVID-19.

As DNA, the CDR3 is TGTGCCAGCAGCCTAGGGAGCTCCTACAATGAGCAGTTCTTC. Translation gives CASSLGSSYNEQFF. The chain carries TRBV3-1 (or the pseudogene TRBV3-2) and TRBJ2-1; tentatively, D is TRBD2 (5 bases). Germline CDR1 LGHDT, CDR2 YNNKEL (reference sequence). The CDR3 has 14 residues. The ends were cut back, 4 bases at V and 0 bases at J, with 7 bases in the middle.